The clone carrying this T cell receptor (beta chain) showed up just once. Antigen: not known. Repertoires were generated with immunoSEQ multiplex PCR, while TCRdb's copy carries only in-frame clones and drops some. The repertoire holds fewer than 85,000 clones, with 82% as singletons. These data belong to a study of glioma-infiltrating T cells after dendritic cell vaccination. General observations from the study: Higher TCR clonality did not directly relate to longer survival.

CDR3 length: 13 residues. V was pared by 10 bases and J by 7 bases, with 17 bases between. Looked up from germline, CDR1 is MNHNS and CDR2 is SASEGT. The genes are TRBV6-1 and TRBJ1-5; D is unresolved. The specimen was blood, collected before dendritic cell vaccination. The TCR was taken from a human donor with glioblastoma. CDR3 DNA sequence: TGTGCCATATATGGGAGGGCAGGACAGCCCCAGCATTTT. As protein: CAIYGRAGQPQHF.